Detailed here is one T cell receptor beta chain. Its target is not known. A v3.0 immunoSEQ assay was performed at survey level. The table came from immunoSEQ multiplex PCR; TCRdb's copy has only in-frame clones and leaves some out. The table has around 25,000 clones, roughly 87% seen once. This sample stems from a study of long-term antiretroviral therapy in people with HIV. Study outcomes and limitations: The study found that diversity rose after ART but stayed below transplant donor controls.

Germline loops: CDR1 SGHDN, CDR2 FVKESK. The CDR3 extends over 13 amino acids. The V gene lost 3 bases and the J gene lost 2 bases, with 7 bases spanning the gap. The sample in question was unsorted PBMCs, obtained 1.8 years before starting antiretroviral therapy. The V and J genes are TRBV14 and TRBJ1-1, with a weak D call TRBD1 (6 bases). The clonotype was recovered from a man aged 50 to 60 with HIV. CDR3: CASSQDSNTEAFF. The DNA of the CDR3 is TGTGCCAGCAGCCAGGACAGCAACACTGAAGCTTTCTTT.